This is a list of T cell receptor beta chains from one sample in a study of CD8 T cells in ankylosing spondylitis. TCRdb processed the 5' RACE reads anew with MiXCR; each CDR3 protein has one entry. The sample lists about 240,000 distinct CDR3 sequences, around 10% seen once, with roughly 6.8% in the top ten. Material: blood, either unsorted or a sorted T cell fraction (not recorded which). The receptor set was obtained from a male donor with ankylosing spondylitis or in good health (not recorded which). Each CDR3 is given with its conserved first and last residue. Fields, in order: V gene, clone size, J gene, D gene, CDR3 DNA, CDR3 protein. A D gene is named only where the DNA matches it firmly. Size tells how often a clone was seen (once, few, many) or the class of an expanded clone, and some rows leave it out.

TRBV12-3/TRBV12-4,NA,TRBJ2-3,TRBD1,TGTGCCAGCAGTTCAGGACAGGGGCCCACAGATACGCAGTATTTT,CASSSGQGPTDTQYF
TRBV7-8,many,TRBJ2-5,TRBD2,TGTGCCAGCAGCAGATTTAGCGGGAACCAAGAGACCCAGTACTTC,CASSRFSGNQETQYF
TRBV5-1,many,TRBJ1-5,TRBD1,TGCGCCAGCAGCTTGGCTACCGGGACAGTTGTTTTATGGGATCAGCCCCAGCATTTT,CASSLATGTVVLWDQPQHF
TRBV5-1,NA,TRBJ1-5,TRBD1,TGCGCCAGCAGCCCGACAGGGGACAGCAATCAGCCCCAGCATTTT,CASSPTGDSNQPQHF
TRBV20-1,many,TRBJ2-7,TRBD2,TGCAGTGCTATGACTAGCGTCTCCTACGAGCAGTACTTC,CSAMTSVSYEQYF
TRBV10-3,many,TRBJ1-1,TRBD1,TGTGCCATCAGTGACGGGACAGTGAACACTGAAGCTTTCTTT,CAISDGTVNTEAFF
TRBV3-1,few,TRBJ2-5,NA,TGTGCCAGCAGCCAATGGGCGGAGACCCAGTACTTC,CASSQWAETQYF
TRBV3-1,NA,TRBJ2-7,NA,TGTGCCAGCAGCCAAGGGCCCAACCCACAGGTCCACGAGCAGTACTTC,CASSQGPNPQVHEQYF
TRBV28,few,TRBJ1-3,NA,TGTGCCAGCAGTTCCCCGCCGGGGGGCTTAGGAAACACCATATATTTT,CASSSPPGGLGNTIYF
TRBV5-1,many,TRBJ2-7,NA,TGCGCCAGCAGCTTGGGTCAATCAACCTACGAGCAGTACTTC,CASSLGQSTYEQYF
TRBV6-4,many,TRBJ1-2,NA,TGTGCCAGACGCTCAAAAGTACCCGAACAAGTCTATGGCTACACCTTC,CARRSKVPEQVYGYTF
TRBV7-2,NA,TRBJ2-5,NA,TGTGCCAGCAGCTTAGCCCTGCACCAAGAGACCCAGTACTTC,CASSLALHQETQYF
TRBV29-1,NA,TRBJ2-7,NA,TGCAGCGTTAGCACAGCCACCTACGAGCAGTACTTC,CSVSTATYEQYF
TRBV20-1,many,TRBJ2-2,NA,TGCAGTGCGGACAGGGAGGGAAACACCGGGGAGCTGTTTTTT,CSADREGNTGELFF
TRBV29-1,many,TRBJ2-1,NA,TGCAGCGTTGATCAGTCCGGCAGTTTAGATGAGCAGTTCTTC,CSVDQSGSLDEQFF
TRBV20-1,many,TRBJ2-7,NA,TGCAGTGCTAGAGGCAAATTCGGATACGAGCAGTACTTC,CSARGKFGYEQYF
TRBV19,few,TRBJ1-1,NA,TGTGCCAGTAGTATAGACAGGGAGTCCACTGAAGCTTTCTTT,CASSIDRESTEAFF
TRBV20-1,many,TRBJ1-2,TRBD1,TGCAGTGCTGGGGACAGCTTCAACTATGGCTACACCTTC,CSAGDSFNYGYTF
TRBV3-1,many,TRBJ2-1,NA,TGTGCCAGCAGCCAATTTGCGTCAAATGAGCAGTTCTTC,CASSQFASNEQFF
TRBV24-1,many,TRBJ2-3,TRBD2,TGTGCCACCAGGACTAGCGGGGACTCTACAGATACGCAGTATTTT,CATRTSGDSTDTQYF
TRBV7-7,few,TRBJ2-5,TRBD2,TGTGCCAGCAGCCCGGGACTAGGGGGGGAGACCCAGTACTTC,CASSPGLGGETQYF
TRBV5-5,many,TRBJ2-7,TRBD2,TGTGCCAGCTCACCGAGGCCCGGGGGGGTCTACGAGCAGTACTTC,CASSPRPGGVYEQYF
TRBV12-3/TRBV12-4,many,TRBJ2-3,TRBD2,TGTGCCAGCAGTCTAGCGGGGGGATATACGCAGTATTTT,CASSLAGGYTQYF
TRBV5-6,many,TRBJ2-4,TRBD1,TGTGCCAGCAGCCCCGGACAGGGTGGTGGCATTCAGTACTTC,CASSPGQGGGIQYF
TRBV15,many,TRBJ1-5,NA,TGTGCCACCAGCACCCCCTCCGGGGGAGATCAGCCCCAGCATTTT,CATSTPSGGDQPQHF
TRBV9,many,TRBJ2-2,TRBD1,TGTGCCAGCAGCGTTGGACAGGCGAACACCGGGGAGCTGTTTTTT,CASSVGQANTGELFF
TRBV6-6,NA,TRBJ1-2,NA,TGTGCCAGCAAAGAGACCGACGTGTATGGCTACACCTTC,CASKETDVYGYTF
TRBV5-1,many,TRBJ2-7,TRBD2,TGCGCCAGCAGCTTGGCCCCGGGAGGCTCCTACGAGCAGTACTTC,CASSLAPGGSYEQYF
TRBV5-1,many,TRBJ2-1,TRBD2,TGCGCCAGCAGCTTGCGGGGGGGAGGGGACTACAATGAGCAGTTCTTC,CASSLRGGGDYNEQFF
TRBV12-3/TRBV12-4,many,TRBJ2-7,NA,TGTGCCAGCAGCCTAGGGCCCCACGAGCAGTACTTC,CASSLGPHEQYF
TRBV20-1,many,TRBJ2-7,NA,TGCAGTGCTAGTGTGGACCAGACCTACGAGCAGTACTTC,CSASVDQTYEQYF
TRBV20-1,few,TRBJ2-1,NA,TGCAGTGCTAGCTGGGAACCGAACAATGAGCAGTTCTTC,CSASWEPNNEQFF
TRBV27,NA,TRBJ2-1,NA,TGTGCCAGCCCCTACGAGGGACTTTATTACAATGAGCAGTTCTTC,CASPYEGLYYNEQFF
TRBV9,many,TRBJ1-5,TRBD1,TGTGCCAGCAGCGTAGCAGGGGGCATGTCTCAGCCCCAGCATTTT,CASSVAGGMSQPQHF
TRBV10-3,many,TRBJ2-7,NA,TGTGCCATCAGCCCTGACACCTACGAGCAGTACTTC,CAISPDTYEQYF